These T cell receptor beta chains were read from a single sample in a study of cytomegalovirus exposure and HLA in healthy donors. Assay used: immunoSEQ multiplex PCR; TCRdb lists only in-frame clones, some missing. This sample has over 150,000 clones, with approximately 80% found just once. The sequenced sample was PBMCs. These receptors all come from a man aged 40-55 years in good health and CMV-seronegative. CDR3s include the opening cysteine and the closing phenylalanine or tryptophan. A D gene is named only where the DNA matches it firmly. Clone size, where shown, is once, few, many, or a class for clones that have expanded.

CDR3 length | J gene | clone size | D gene | V gene | CDR3 DNA | CDR3 protein
15 | TRBJ2-1 | NA | TRBD2 | TRBV5-6 | TGTGCCAGCAGCTCCCGGACTAGCGGGGGGAATGAGCAGTTCTTC | CASSSRTSGGNEQFF
16 | TRBJ2-1 | NA | NA | TRBV9 | TGTGCCAGCAGCGTAGGCGGGACAGTTGCCTACAATGAGCAGTTCTTC | CASSVGGTVAYNEQFF
13 | TRBJ1-2 | NA | NA | TRBV7-9 | TGTGCCAGCAGATTGTCAGGGGAAGTAGGGTACACCTTC | CASRLSGEVGYTF
14 | TRBJ1-2 | NA | NA | TRBV25-1 | TGTGCCAGCAGTGACGGCAGGCCCCTCACTGGCTACACCTTC | CASSDGRPLTGYTF
13 | TRBJ1-2 | few | NA | TRBV10-2 | TGCGCCAGCAGTCCCGAGGGTAACTATGGCTACACCTTC | CASSPEGNYGYTF
19 | TRBJ1-4 | NA | TRBD1 | TRBV9 | TGTGCCAGCAGTCGATTTTTTCCGGGACAGGGGGCATCGGATGAAAAACTGTTTTTT | CASSRFFPGQGASDEKLFF
15 | TRBJ1-5 | NA | NA | TRBV19 | TGTGCCAGTAGTATAGCCGGACAGCTTAGTCAGCCCCAGCATTTT | CASSIAGQLSQPQHF
15 | TRBJ2-1 | NA | TRBD2 | TRBV6-5 | TGTGCCAGCAGCTCCCTAGCGGGGGTCTACAATGAGCAGTTCTTC | CASSSLAGVYNEQFF
16 | TRBJ2-3 | NA | TRBD1 | TRBV7-3 | TGTGCCAGCAGCTCCGGGACAGGGTTCAGCACAGATACGCAGTATTTT | CASSSGTGFSTDTQYF
15 | TRBJ2-3 | NA | TRBD2 | TRBV11-3 | TGTGCCAGCAGCGCCGGGACTAGCGGGACAGATACGCAGTATTTT | CASSAGTSGTDTQYF
15 | TRBJ1-5 | few | TRBD1 | TRBV11-2 | TGTGCCAGCAGCCCGGACAGGGGGCTGGGTCAGCCCCAGCATTTT | CASSPDRGLGQPQHF
15 | TRBJ1-2 | NA | NA | TRBV5-1 | TGCGCCAGCAGCCCCCCCCAGGGCCACGGCTATGGCTACACCTTC | CASSPPQGHGYGYTF
15 | TRBJ2-1 | NA | TRBD2 | TRBV9 | TGTGCCAGCAGCGTGGCCGGGGGGGCCAACAATGAGCAGTTCTTC | CASSVAGGANNEQFF
13 | TRBJ1-5 | few | NA | TRBV6-4 | TGTGCCAGCAGTGACAGTTGGGGCCAGCCCCAGCATTTT | CASSDSWGQPQHF
15 | TRBJ2-5 | once | TRBD1 | TRBV2 | TGTGCCAGCAGGCCGGACAGGGGGCCCCAAGAGACCCAGTACTTC | CASRPDRGPQETQYF
16 | TRBJ2-5 | NA | TRBD2 | TRBV9 | TGTGCCAGCAGCCCAGGGACTAGCGGGGCCCTGGGGACCCAGTACTTC | CASSPGTSGALGTQYF
14 | TRBJ1-1 | NA | NA | TRBV9 | TGTGCCAGCAGCGCCAGCCCAGGGGATACTGAAGCTTTCTTT | CASSASPGDTEAFF
15 | TRBJ2-2 | NA | TRBD1 | TRBV10-3 | TGTGCCGCCGGGACAGGGCTCGCGAACACCGGGGAGCTGTTTTTT | CAAGTGLANTGELFF
12 | TRBJ1-2 | NA | TRBD1 | TRBV6-5 | TGTGCCACAACAGGGGGGAACTATGGCTACACCTTC | CATTGGNYGYTF
14 | TRBJ2-1 | NA | NA | TRBV19 | TGTGCCAGTAGTATCGACAGGCCTGGTTGGGAGCAGTTCTTC | CASSIDRPGWEQFF
12 | TRBJ1-1 | NA | NA | TRBV5-1 | TGCGCCAGCAGCTGGGGCGGGAATGAAGCTTTCTTT | CASSWGGNEAFF
9 | TRBJ1-1 | NA | TRBD1 | TRBV28 | TGTGCCATTGACCGAGGACAGGGGTTT | CAIDRGQGF
12 | TRBJ2-1 | NA | NA | TRBV4-1 | TGCGCCAGCACCTCTAGCGTGAATGAGCAGTTCTTC | CASTSSVNEQFF
15 | TRBJ1-6 | NA | NA | TRBV19 | TGTGCCAGTAGTCCCCGGGTCCAGGAGGTTGCACCCCTCCACTTT | CASSPRVQEVAPLHF
15 | TRBJ1-1 | NA | TRBD1 | TRBV4-1 | TGCGCCAGCAGCCAACCGGACAGGGGGCTCGCTGAAGCTTTCTTT | CASSQPDRGLAEAFF
16 | TRBJ2-5 | NA | TRBD2 | TRBV9 | TGTGCCAGCAGCGTAGTTGGCGGGGGTTTCGGAGAGACCCAGTACTTC | CASSVVGGGFGETQYF
13 | TRBJ2-7 | NA | TRBD1 | TRBV7-2 | TGTGCCAGCAGAATGACAGGGTTGGGCGAGCAGTACTTC | CASRMTGLGEQYF
13 | TRBJ2-7 | NA | NA | TRBV6-1 | TGTGCCAGCAGATGGGGACTCGTCTACGAGCAGTACTTC | CASRWGLVYEQYF
14 | TRBJ2-7 | NA | NA | TRBV7-8 | TGTGCCAGCAGCTATCCGGGACGGGGGTACGAGCAGTACTTC | CASSYPGRGYEQYF
9 | TRBJ1-6 | NA | NA | TRBV6-1 | TGTGCCGGAGGTTCACCCCTCCACTTT | CAGGSPLHF
15 | TRBJ1-1 | NA | NA | TRBV19 | TGTGCCACCCAAACGGCGGGGACTCGGGGCGCTGAAGCTTTCTTT | CATQTAGTRGAEAFF
13 | TRBJ1-1 | NA | TRBD1 | TRBV15 | TGTGCCACCAGCAGAGCGTCCGGGACAGATGCTTTCTTT | CATSRASGTDAFF
15 | TRBJ2-1 | few | NA | TRBV7-8 | TGTGCCAGCAGCCAGCAAGGGGATTTCTACAATGAGCAGTTCTTC | CASSQQGDFYNEQFF
14 | TRBJ2-5 | NA | TRBD1 | TRBV6-5 | TGTGCCAGCAGTCCCCGACAGGGTGGGGAGACCCAGTACTTC | CASSPRQGGETQYF
15 | TRBJ1-2 | few | NA | TRBV27 | TGTGCCAGCAACCTCCGGGGTTCTCCTAACTATGGCTACACCTTC | CASNLRGSPNYGYTF
13 | TRBJ2-5 | NA | NA | TRBV5-5 | TGTGCCAGCAGCTTTCAGGTTCAAGAGACCCAGTACTTC | CASSFQVQETQYF
12 | TRBJ1-2 | few | NA | TRBV6-5 | TGTGCCAGCATCCCCACGAGGGTGTTCTACACCTTC | CASIPTRVFYTF
12 | TRBJ1-1 | NA | TRBD1 | TRBV19 | TGTGCCAGTAATAACAGGGGGACCGAAGCTTTCTTT | CASNNRGTEAFF
14 | TRBJ2-7 | NA | NA | TRBV19 | TGTGCCAGTAGTTTACGGGACACGACCTACGAGCAGTACTTC | CASSLRDTTYEQYF